Below are 15 T cell receptor beta chains sequenced from a single sample in a study of blood T cells in healthy people across ages. It was with a sample-barcoded 5' primer and a J-beta primer mix that a second PCR of roughly 6 to 12 cycles was run. TCRdb used MiXCR to reprocess the 5' RACE reads, holding one entry per CDR3 protein. The sample yields some 940,000 distinct CDR3 sequences, under 35% seen once. These data were also filed under a second study, of T cells of mothers and their children.

The sequenced material came from blood. The receptor source for this set is a woman between 35 and 50 years old in good health.

The sample holds many counts of this clonotype. The genes are TRBV3-1 and TRBJ2-5; possible D gene TRBD2, 6 bases. V shed 2 bases and J shed 3 bases, with 10 bases lying between them. CDR1 and CDR2 from the germline V gene are LGHDT and YNNKEL (reference sequence). CDR3 length: 14 residues. The CDR3 bases are TGTGCCAGCAGCCAATCGACGGGAGAAGAGACCCAGTACTTC. Translated, it gives CASSQSTGEETQYF.

Ten or more counts support this clonotype. The rearrangement joins TRBV7-2 to TRBJ1-2; D remains ambiguous. V was clipped by 2 bases and J by 2 bases, with 6 bases between them. Germline CDR1 is SGHTA and CDR2 is FQGNSA. The CDR3 sequence is 13 residues long. This CDR3 is CASSLKSNYGYTF. The CDR3, as DNA: TGTGCCAGCAGCTTAAAATCGAACTATGGCTACACCTTC.

The chain is built from TRBV2 and TRBJ2-1, with 9 bases matching TRBD2. Looked up from germline, CDR1 is SNHLY and CDR2 is FYNNEI. The CDR3 is 14 residues long. The CDR3 spells CVGEGAGGHNEQFF. As DNA, the CDR3 is TGTGTCGGAGAGGGAGCGGGGGGACACAATGAGCAGTTCTTC.

This chain connects TRBV10-3 to TRBJ2-5, with D perhaps matching TRBD2 (5 bases). The CDR3 consists of 15 residues. The V end was cut by 2 bases, the J end by 5 bases, with 15 bases between. Germline V gives CDR1 ENHRY, CDR2 SYGVKD. The CDR3 nucleotides are TGTGCCATCAGTGAGGCTCACAGCCCGGGGGAGACCCAGTACTTC. This gives the protein CAISEAHSPGETQYF.

The rearrangement joins TRBV6-2 or TRBV6-3 to TRBJ2-7; D unclear. With 0 bases removed from V and 7 bases from J, the gap between germline ends came to 13 bases. The germline gives CDR1 MNHEY, CDR2 SVGEGT. This CDR3 comprises 14 residues. The CDR3 region is CASSYSACMGEQYF. The CDR3 DNA is TGTGCCAGCAGTTACTCTGCATGTATGGGAGAGCAGTACTTC.

Turning to this clonotype: A much more abundant neighbour one base away suggests this may be a read error. CDR3 DNA sequence: TGTGCCAGCAGCTTAGTGGCGGGAACTGGGGCCAACGTCCGGACTTTC. Its translation is CASSLVAGTGANVRTF. The gene calls are TRBV7-2 and TRBJ2-6; D is perhaps TRBD2 (6 bases). Germline CDR1 reads SGHTA; CDR2 reads FQGNSA. This CDR3 has 16 amino acids.

The gene calls are TRBV29-1 and TRBJ1-2, with TRBD1 identical over 8 bases. After removal of 3 bases from V and 5 bases from J, the junction contained 8 bases not matched to a gene. The CDR3 sequence is 14 residues long. Germline values: CDR1 SQVTM, CDR2 ANQGSEA. CDR3 residues: CSVDYPGTGYGYTF. In nucleotides, the CDR3 is TGCAGCGTTGACTATCCCGGGACAGGATATGGCTACACCTTC.

Remarks on this clonotype: This may be a read error, as it is one base from a much larger clone. V usage is TRBV4-1 and J usage is TRBJ2-7; D gene unclear. With 0 bases removed from V and 3 bases from J, the gap between germline ends came to 6 bases. Germline V gene sequence: CDR1 MGHRA, CDR2 YSYEKL. This CDR3 is built from 13 residues. This chain's CDR3 is CASSQEGNYEQYF. The CDR3 region has the DNA TGCGCCAGCAGCCAAGAGGGAAACTACGAGCAGTACTTC.

This chain connects TRBV29-1 to TRBJ2-2; a possible D gene is TRBD1 (6 bases). The CDR3 spans 12 residues. V was pared by 5 bases and J by 8 bases, with 12 bases between. Germline values: CDR1 SQVTM, CDR2 ANQGSEA. The DNA for the CDR3 is TGCAGCGTTACAGGGCACGGAGGGGAGCTGTTTTTT. Its translation is CSVTGHGGELFF.

The gene calls are TRBV28 and TRBJ2-1; 11 bases are shared with TRBD2. V shed 7 bases and J 5 bases; nucleotides not matched to a gene: 7. CDR3 length equals 15 residues. CDR1 is MDHEN and CDR2 is SYDVKM in the germline V gene. The chain's CDR3 is CASTAGTSGDNEQFF. As DNA, the CDR3 is TGTGCCAGCACCGCCGGGACTAGCGGCGACAATGAGCAGTTCTTC.

This clonotype was found a few times. The chain has TRBV12-3 or TRBV12-4 and TRBJ2-7, with D possibly matching TRBD1 (5 bases). The CDR3 has 12 residues. Trimming removed 7 bases from V and 2 bases from J, with 9 bases in between. The CDR3 nucleotides are TGTGCCAGCACCAGGGTAACCTACGAGCAGTACTTC. Translated: CASTRVTYEQYF.

The chain joins TRBV7-6 to TRBJ1-1, with D possibly matching TRBD1 (6 bases). V lost 4 bases and J 0 bases, leaving 9 bases between the germline ends. The V gene's germline CDR1 is SGHVS and CDR2 FNYEAQ. This CDR3 contains 14 residues. The CDR3 DNA sequence: TGTGCCAGCAGCTACAGGGAGATGAACACTGAAGCTTTCTTT. Protein: CASSYREMNTEAFF.

The V gene is TRBV6-2 or TRBV6-3, the J gene TRBJ2-3; D unclear. V gave up 7 bases and J gave up 1 base, with 6 bases separating them. Germline CDR1 reads MNHEY; CDR2 reads SVGEGT. The CDR3 loop spans 12 amino acids. This CDR3 is CASMRGTDTQYF. The CDR3 nucleotides are TGTGCCAGCATGCGTGGCACAGATACGCAGTATTTT.

This clonotype was counted at least ten times. The V and J genes are TRBV29-1 and TRBJ2-7, with 9 positions matching TRBD2. Germline CDR1 and CDR2: SQVTM and ANQGSEA. Trimming took 6 bases from V and 4 from J; bases not matched to a gene: 10. This CDR3 contains 14 residues. CDR3 in amino acids: CSVVLAGVGYEQYF. In nucleotides, the CDR3 is TGCAGCGTGGTACTAGCGGGTGTTGGATACGAGCAGTACTTC.

At least ten counts were recorded for this clonotype. The rearrangement uses TRBV27 and TRBJ2-3; 12 bases match TRBD2. CDR1 and CDR2 from the germline V gene are MNHEY and SMNVEV (reference sequence). Germline trimming cut 6 bases from V and 4 bases from J; bases unmatched to any gene: 2. The length of the CDR3 is 14 residues. This chain's CDR3 is CASRLAGGADTQYF. For the CDR3, the DNA is TGTGCCAGCAGGCTAGCGGGGGGGGCAGATACGCAGTATTTT.